The sequence of this T cell receptor beta chain was determined in a study of blood T cell repertoires in COVID-19. Background on the study: Collection of acute and convalescent COVID-19 samples took place in the United States, Italy and Spain. Sources were T cells, B-cell-depleted T cells, or PBMCs; the material itself was cDNA or gDNA.

The table lists this clone with a count of one. Original analysis: Amplification of reference gene primers provided the estimated nucleated cell counts. Here immunoSEQ multiplex PCR was the method, and the copy in TCRdb shows in-frame clones only, minus some. V and J calls and clone size come straight from that table; D and trimming were deduced from the DNA. This sample has a few hundred thousand clones, with over 70% found just once. The CDR3 spans 15 residues. CDR1 is MDHEN and CDR2 is SYDVKM in the germline V gene. After removal of 2 bases from V and 5 bases from J, the junction contained 5 bases not matched to a gene.

The sample was peripheral blood. The chain links TRBV28 to TRBJ1-4; 7 bases are a match to TRBD1. The clonotype was recovered from a man between 50 and 59 years old with active or convalescent COVID-19. The CDR3 region has the DNA TGTGCCAGCAGTTTACCGGACAGGCGCAATGAAAAACTGTTTTTT. Translation gives CASSLPDRRNEKLFF.